What follows are 14 T cell receptor beta chains derived from one specimen sequenced in a study of blood T cells in healthy people across ages. A sample-barcoded 5' primer and a J-beta primer mix were used in a second PCR of roughly 7 to 11 cycles. TCRdb redid the calling of the 5' RACE reads with MiXCR, one entry per CDR3 protein. The sample includes some 890,000 distinct CDR3 sequences, almost 30% seen only once; the top ten take 10% to 13%. The same sample was also used in a study of T cells of mothers and their children.

The source material was blood. The source of these receptors is a middle-aged woman in good health.

This clonotype has a count of ten or more. The rearrangement uses TRBV6-6 and TRBJ1-6; a weak D match, TRBD1 (6 bases). The germline V gene encodes CDR1 MNHNY and CDR2 SVGAGI (reference sequence). Trimming removed 9 bases from V and 1 base from J, with 13 bases in between. This CDR3 spans 15 amino acids. CDR3 loop: CASTQGFSYNSPLHF. For the CDR3, the DNA is TGTGCCAGTACACAGGGTTTTTCCTATAATTCACCCCTCCACTTT.

This clonotype was seen a handful of times. This chain joins TRBV12-3 or TRBV12-4 and TRBJ1-2; the D is unclear. The CDR3 runs 13 residues. V dropped 5 bases and J dropped 0 bases, with 7 bases sitting between them. CDR3 coding DNA: TGTGCCAGCAGTGAGCCCGCTAACTATGGCTACACCTTC. It specifies CASSEPANYGYTF.

The V call is TRBV12-3 or TRBV12-4, the J call TRBJ1-5; the D is unclear. V was trimmed by 2 bases and J by 5 bases, leaving 10 bases between them. The CDR3 contains 14 residues. The DNA of the CDR3 is TGTGCCAGCAGTTTATTTCCAGAAGATCAGCCCCAGCATTTT. Its protein is CASSLFPEDQPQHF.

This clonotype was counted ten times or more. The chain links TRBV5-1 to TRBJ2-3, with TRBD1 as a possible D gene (6 bases). This CDR3 is built from 18 residues. The germline gives CDR1 SGHRS, CDR2 YFSETQ. V lost 0 bases, J lost 1 base, and 18 bases lay in between. The CDR3 loop is CASSLVPFSRQGTDTQYF. DNA of the CDR3: TGCGCCAGCAGCTTGGTCCCTTTTTCTCGACAGGGCACAGATACGCAGTATTTT.

This clonotype was picked up a small number of times. The CDR3 DNA is TGCAGTGCTAGTTCTGTAGGAGATCAGCCCCAGCATTTT. This gives the protein CSASSVGDQPQHF. The rearrangement joins TRBV20-1 to TRBJ1-5; D uncertain. Germline V gives CDR1 DFQATT, CDR2 SNEGSKA (reference sequence). The CDR3 loop spans 13 amino acids. The V gene lost 3 bases and the J gene lost 5 bases, with 11 bases spanning the gap.

This clonotype was found a few times. This chain joins TRBV2 and TRBJ2-3; a weak D match, TRBD2 (5 bases). The V and J ends lost 8 bases and 0 bases respectively, with 15 bases between them. Per the germline V gene, CDR1 is SNHLY and CDR2 is FYNNEI. This CDR3 contains 15 residues. The CDR3 sequence is CASSPRALSTDTQYF. The CDR3 coding sequence is TGTGCCAGCTCCCCGCGGGCCCTCAGCACAGATACGCAGTATTTT.

With regard to this clonotype: A single base separates this from a much larger clone, so it may be a read error. The rearrangement joins TRBV7-2 to TRBJ2-3, with a weak D call TRBD2 (6 bases). In germline, CDR1 is SGHTA, CDR2 FQGNSA. V lost 1 base and J 0 bases, leaving 17 bases between the germline ends. The CDR3 spans 18 residues. The CDR3: CASSLVLLVGGSTDTQYF. CDR3 sequence (DNA): TGTGCCAGCAGCTTAGTATTGCTAGTGGGGGGTAGCACAGATACGCAGTATTTT.

This sequence joins TRBV5-6 and TRBJ1-2; possibly TRBD1 for D (6 bases). The CDR3 spans 12 residues. V was shortened by 2 bases and J by 10 bases, with 12 bases between the two germline ends. Germline V gene lookup returns CDR1 SGHDT and CDR2 YYEEEE. This chain's CDR3 is CASSFNRDVYTF. In DNA, the CDR3 is TGTGCCAGCAGCTTTAACAGGGATGTCTACACCTTC.

The V call is TRBV27, the J call TRBJ2-7; D uncertain. With the DNA end fitting TRBJ2-5 better, the J assignment may be wrong. This CDR3 spans 11 amino acids. Germline V lookup: CDR1 MNHEY, CDR2 SMNVEV (reference sequence). The CDR3 loop is CASRFSQTQYF. CDR3 bases: TGTGCCAGCCGATTTTCGCAGACCCAGTACTTC.

This clonotype was seen only a few times. A clone one base away is much larger, so this may be a read error. The gene calls are TRBV9 and TRBJ2-4, with TRBD1 matching 8 bases. Germline-derived CDR1 and CDR2 are SGDLS and YYNGEE. The CDR3 length is 14 residues. After removal of 3 bases from V and 13 bases from J, the junction contained 12 bases not matched to a gene. CDR3 bases: TGTGCCAGCAGCGCCCGGGACAGGTCGGAGGAGCAGTACTTC. Translating gives CASSARDRSEEQYF.

This clonotype has more than one count but fewer than ten. The chain has TRBV2 and TRBJ2-7; 11 nucleotides agree with TRBD2. In germline, CDR1 is SNHLY, CDR2 FYNNEI. J was trimmed by 0 bases and V by 4 bases; bases with no gene match: 5. The CDR3 extends over 16 amino acids. CDR3 amino acids: CASSALAGGSSYEQYF. Written as DNA, the CDR3 is TGTGCCAGCAGTGCCCTAGCGGGGGGAAGCTCCTACGAGCAGTACTTC.

In its sample, this clonotype was seen a few times. This sequence joins TRBV7-9 and TRBJ1-2, with a possible D match to TRBD1 (5 bases). V lost 0 bases to trimming and J lost 7 bases, with 12 bases between them. There are 14 residues in the CDR3. Germline V gene data show CDR1 as SEHNR and CDR2 as FQNEAQ (reference sequence). CDR3 residues: CASSLAAGSSGYTF. The DNA of the CDR3 is TGTGCCAGCAGCTTAGCAGCAGGGTCGAGTGGCTACACCTTC. Based on the CDR3 plus reference TRBV7-9 and TRBJ1-2, the full variable domain is DTGVSQNPRHKITKRGQNVTFRCDPISEHNRLYWYRQTLGQGPEFLTYFQNEAQLEKSRLLSDRFSAERPKGSFSTLEIQRTEQGDSAMYLCASSLAAGSSGYTFGSGTRLTVV.

This clonotype appeared many times. The chain has TRBV7-2 and TRBJ1-2, with unresolved D. Trimming shortened V by 2 bases and J by 5 bases, and 15 bases separated the two germline ends. This CDR3 has 15 amino acids. Germline V CDR1 and CDR2: SGHTA, FQGNSA. CDR3 sequence: CASSLQTAKKYGYTF. The CDR3 bases are TGTGCCAGCAGCTTACAAACAGCCAAGAAATATGGCTACACCTTC.

As regards this clonotype: A much larger clone differs by one base, so this may be a read error. The chain uses TRBV7-9 and TRBJ2-6; weak D call: TRBD1 (5 bases). The CDR3 is 20 residues long. CDR1 and CDR2 from the germline V gene are SEHNR and FQNEAQ (reference sequence). This CDR3 is CASSLAPLRGPMDGANVRTF. The CDR3 nucleotides are TGTGCCAGCAGCTTAGCTCCTCTCCGTGGGCCAATGGATGGGGCCAACGTCCGGACTTTC.